This record looks at one TCR beta chain sequence and its context. Its antigen remains unknown. This sample stems from a study of cytomegalovirus exposure and HLA in healthy donors. Study as a whole: For the roughly 400 genotyped donors, roughly 80% fell within the Caucasian-associated ancestry cluster. Study-wide results and caveats: Presence/absence comparisons presumed near-even sequencing depth among donors. In a later analysis, HLA-associated beta chains showed higher expansion and lower generation probabilities than comparable chains. The authors listed approximately 150 TCR beta chains as cytomegalovirus-associated.

Germline trimming cut 5 bases from V and 9 bases from J; bases unmatched to any gene: 15. CDR3 length: 16 amino acids. CDR1 SGHVS and CDR2 FNYEAQ come from the germline V gene. Vbeta (60) and Jbeta (13) primers were used in the PCR. Only in-frame clones appear in the TCRdb table, and some are missing; sequencing was by immunoSEQ multiplex PCR. Among about 200,000 clones, almost 85% were seen once, and the ten largest hold under 3%. J is TRBJ2-1 and V is TRBV7-6, with TRBD2 matching 8 bases. The clonotype originates from a woman between 45 and 65 years old in good health and CMV-seronegative. The specimen was PBMCs. CDR3 DNA sequence: TGTGCCAGCAGCCCTAGCCCCGGGACTAGTCGTCCTGAGCAGTTCTTC. It encodes CASSPSPGTSRPEQFF.